Sequencing of this T cell receptor beta chain was carried out in a study of a mutant IDH1 vaccine in newly diagnosed glioma. Regarding this clone: Its antigen is unknown.

V shed 0 bases and J shed 5 bases, with 11 bases lying between them. The CDR3 consists of 14 residues. In germline, CDR1 is SGHNT, CDR2 YYREEE (reference sequence). The time point was: week 5, during vaccination. With topical imiquimod, each dose of the vaccine consisted of 300 ug of mutant IDH1 20-mer peptide. Those who donated had recent WHO grade 3 or 4 IDH1-mutant, ATRX-lost astrocytomas. This table comes from immunoSEQ multiplex PCR, and its TCRdb copy is limited to in-frame clones, with some not included. The table shows roughly 50,000 clones, with 70% to 85% occurring only once. The sample was PBMCs, taken from a glioma patient whose treatment included an IDH1 peptide vaccine. V is TRBV5-4 and J is TRBJ1-1; D not resolved. This clonotype was obtained from a young woman with glioma. Some clones in this sample may be carry-over from other donors' samples. The CDR3 DNA is TGTGCCAGCAGCTTGGACAGTCTTAATACTGAAGCTTTCTTT. Encoded protein: CASSLDSLNTEAFF.